One sample yielded the 9 T cell receptor beta chains listed below, sequenced in a study of graft-versus-host responses after intestinal transplantation. Profiling relied on immunoSEQ multiplex PCR, and the TCRdb table lists in-frame clones only, not all of them. The table lists around 29,000 clones, around 94% of them singletons. The sample consisted of PBMCs, taken 66 days after intestinal transplant. These receptor sequences come from a human patient who received an intestinal transplant, so some T cells may come from the graft donor.

With respect to this clone: At the DNA level, this CDR3 is encoded by other sequences in the same sample as well. This rearrangement joins TRBV28 to TRBJ2-2; a weak D match, TRBD2 (5 bases). V was shortened by 3 bases and J by 6 bases, with 17 bases between the two germline ends. The CDR3 extends over 16 amino acids. Germline loops: CDR1 MDHEN, CDR2 SYDVKM. The CDR3 region has the DNA TGTGCCAGCAGTTTCGGTTACCGGGTGGGAGCCGGGGAGCTGTTTTTT. The encoded protein is CASSFGYRVGAGELFF.

The chain joins TRBV7-7 to TRBJ1-5; D might be TRBD1 (6 bases). Trimming took off 5 bases at V and 5 bases at J, with 19 bases between the two ends. Germline V gene data show CDR1 as SSHAT and CDR2 as FNYEAQ (reference sequence). The CDR3 contains 16 residues. The CDR3 loop is CASSVNRAYTHQPQHF. The CDR3 nucleotides read TGTGCCAGCAGCGTCAACAGGGCCTACACCCATCAGCCCCAGCATTTT. The variable domain in full, completed from reference TRBV7-7 and TRBJ1-5, reads GAGVSQSPRYKVTKRGQDVTLRCDPISSHATLYWYQQALGQGPEFLTYFNYEAQPDKSGLPSDRFSAERPEGSISTLTIQRTEQRDSAMYRCASSVNRAYTHQPQHFGDGTRLSIL.

This rearrangement joins TRBV5-1 to TRBJ2-7; TRBD2 matches at 9 bases. Per germline, CDR1 SGHRS and CDR2 YFSETQ. After removal of 4 bases from V and 6 bases from J, the junction contained 8 bases not matched to a gene. This CDR3 is 14 amino acids long. CDR3 in DNA: TGCGCCAGCAGCCCAATAGCGGGAGTCCGCGAGCAGTACTTC. This sequence encodes CASSPIAGVREQYF. Drawing the rest from reference TRBV5-1 and TRBJ2-7, the complete variable domain is KAGVTQTPRYLIKTRGQQVTLSCSPISGHRSVSWYQQTPGQGLQFLFEYFSETQRNKGNFPGRFSGRQFSNSRSEMNVSTLELGDSALYLCASSPIAGVREQYFGPGTRLTVT.

The V and J genes are TRBV5-1 and TRBJ2-7, with 16 positions matching TRBD2. V was pared by 4 bases and J by 2 bases, with 3 bases of the junction left unmatched. CDR1 is SGHRS, CDR2 YFSETQ, per germline. The CDR3 is made up of 16 amino acids. CDR3 nucleotides: TGCGCCAGCAGCGCGGGACTAGCGGGGGGGCCCTACGAGCAGTACTTC. The encoded protein is CASSAGLAGGPYEQYF.

V and J are TRBV15 and TRBJ1-2, with a weak D call TRBD1 (5 bases). Germline loops: CDR1 LNHNV, CDR2 YYDKDF (reference sequence). The germline V and J ends were trimmed by 0 bases and 5 bases, with 25 bases remaining between them. The CDR3 is 19 residues long. The CDR3 protein is CATSRDSFGAGPTRYGYTF. The CDR3 DNA reads as TGTGCCACCAGCAGAGACTCCTTTGGGGCAGGTCCAACTAGATATGGCTACACCTTC.

V gene TRBV5-6 combines with J gene TRBJ1-1; no reliable D call. The CDR3 runs to 13 residues. Germline CDR1 is SGHDT and CDR2 is YYEEEE. V gave up 1 base and J gave up 0 bases, with 4 bases separating them. CDR3 nucleotides: TGTGCCAGCAGCTTGCGCATGAACACTGAAGCTTTCTTT. Its translation: CASSLRMNTEAFF.

The V call is TRBV30, the J call TRBJ2-7, with D hard to call. Trimming removed 5 bases from V and 3 bases from J, with 5 bases in between. The germline V gene encodes CDR1 GTSNPN and CDR2 SVGIG (reference sequence). The CDR3 runs to 10 residues. The CDR3 protein is CAWGFYEQYF. The CDR3 DNA follows: TGTGCCTGGGGATTCTACGAGCAGTACTTC.

Details on this clone: The junction departs from the called germline gene at one end, perhaps through a read error. This chain uses TRBV19 with TRBJ2-7, with D perhaps TRBD2 (5 bases). This CDR3 comprises 12 residues. Germline assignment: CDR1 LNHDA and CDR2 SQIVND (reference sequence). This CDR3 is CASSMGARNLNF. The CDR3 DNA sequence: TGTGCCAGTAGTATGGGAGCTCGGAACCTTAACTTC.

This chain links TRBV9 with TRBJ2-3; TRBD2 agrees at 10 bases. CDR3 size: 16 residues. The junction had 5 bases not matched to a gene; V was cut back by 2 bases and J by 2 bases. The germline V gene encodes CDR1 SGDLS and CDR2 YYNGEE. CDR3 residues: CASSVGLASFTDTQYF. The CDR3, as DNA: TGTGCCAGCAGCGTGGGACTAGCGAGCTTCACAGATACGCAGTATTTT.